This T cell receptor (beta chain) was sequenced in a study of T cell changes during pregnancy in multiple sclerosis. Measured with immunoSEQ multiplex PCR; TCRdb has only the in-frame clones, and not every one. This sample has 90,000 to 120,000 clones, with almost 95% found just once. CDR1 PRHDT and CDR2 FYEKMQ come from the germline V gene (reference sequence). The V segment lost 2 bases and the J segment 1 base; nucleotides outside the gene matches: 1. CDR3 length: 14 amino acids. This material consisted of peripheral blood, taken before pregnancy. The receptor's source is a female donor with multiple sclerosis, enrolled in a pregnancy study. The rearrangement links TRBV13 to TRBJ2-5; 7 bases match TRBD1. CDR3 bases: TGTGCCAGCAGCTTAAGACAGGGCCAAGAGACCCAGTACTTC. As protein: CASSLRQGQETQYF.